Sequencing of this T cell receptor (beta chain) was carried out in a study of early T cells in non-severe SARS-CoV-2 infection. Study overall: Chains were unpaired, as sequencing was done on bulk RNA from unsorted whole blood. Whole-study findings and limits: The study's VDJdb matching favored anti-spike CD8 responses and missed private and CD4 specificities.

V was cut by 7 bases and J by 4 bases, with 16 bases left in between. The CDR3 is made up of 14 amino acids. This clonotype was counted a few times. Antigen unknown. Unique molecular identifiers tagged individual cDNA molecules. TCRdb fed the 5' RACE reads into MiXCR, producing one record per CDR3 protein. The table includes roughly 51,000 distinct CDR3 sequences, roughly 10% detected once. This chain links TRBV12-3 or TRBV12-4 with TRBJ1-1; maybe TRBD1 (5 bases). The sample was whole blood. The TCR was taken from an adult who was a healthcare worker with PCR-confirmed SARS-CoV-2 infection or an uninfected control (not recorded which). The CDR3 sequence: CASTLDMASTEAFF. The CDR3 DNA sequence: TGTGCCAGCACCTTGGACATGGCCAGCACTGAAGCTTTCTTT.